This T cell receptor beta chain came from a study of cytomegalovirus exposure and HLA in healthy donors. Across the whole study: The same platform as the roughly 670 first-cohort repertoires was used for the 130 or so validation repertoires, a later analysis reported. Notes on the study in general: There were a few CMV-associated chains whose specificity for CMV antigens was confirmed in vitro. The tendency of first-cohort TCR clusters to co-occur in the roughly 120 validation repertoires was the finding of a later analysis.

TCRdb's copy holds only in-frame clones and misses some; the assay was immunoSEQ multiplex PCR. The sample has 150,000 to 170,000 clones, approximately 86% seen once. This clone was observed a single time. As yet, its antigen is unknown. This receptor was obtained from a man younger than 35 in good health and CMV-seropositive. Sequencing input: PBMCs.

The CDR3 region is CSAALGETQYF. CDR3 nucleotides: TGCAGTGCCGCCCTAGGTGAGACCCAGTACTTC. V usage is TRBV20-1 and J usage is TRBJ2-5; D is unclear. Germline lookup yields CDR1 DFQATT and CDR2 SNEGSKA (reference sequence). Between the trimmed V and J ends, which lost 6 bases and 5 bases, there was a span of 10 bases. There are 11 residues in the CDR3.